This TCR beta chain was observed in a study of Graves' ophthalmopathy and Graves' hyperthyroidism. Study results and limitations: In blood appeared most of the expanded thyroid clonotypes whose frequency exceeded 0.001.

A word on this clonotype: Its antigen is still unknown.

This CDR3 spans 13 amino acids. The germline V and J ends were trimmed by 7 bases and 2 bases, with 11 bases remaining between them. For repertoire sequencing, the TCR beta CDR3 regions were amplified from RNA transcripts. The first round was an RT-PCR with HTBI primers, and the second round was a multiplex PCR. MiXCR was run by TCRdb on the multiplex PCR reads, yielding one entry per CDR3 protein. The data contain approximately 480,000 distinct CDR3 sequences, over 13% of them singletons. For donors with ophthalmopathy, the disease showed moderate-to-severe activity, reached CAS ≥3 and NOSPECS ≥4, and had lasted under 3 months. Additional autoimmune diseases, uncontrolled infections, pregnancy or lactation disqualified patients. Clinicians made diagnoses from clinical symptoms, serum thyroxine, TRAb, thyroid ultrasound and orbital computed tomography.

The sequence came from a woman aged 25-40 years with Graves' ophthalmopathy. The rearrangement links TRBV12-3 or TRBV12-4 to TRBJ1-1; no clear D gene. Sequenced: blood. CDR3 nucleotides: TGTGCCAGCAATACTTTTGTCAACACTGAAGCTTTCTTT. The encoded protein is CASNTFVNTEAFF.